The entry that follows covers one T cell receptor beta chain sequence. The antigen remains undetermined. Germline V gene sequence: CDR1 SGHNT, CDR2 YYREEE (reference sequence). The V end was cut by 4 bases, the J end by 0 bases, with 14 bases between. CDR3 length: 15 amino acids. This record belongs to a study of shared clonotypes between healthy human individuals. Findings and caveats of the study: Shared across a few donors were around 5% of the naive CD4 clonotypes.

The protocol was immunoSEQ multiplex PCR, while the TCRdb copy is restricted to in-frame clones and leaves out a portion. This sample has roughly 2 million clones, with approximately 94% found just once. The rearrangement links TRBV5-4 to TRBJ2-7; a possible D gene is TRBD2 (5 bases). The TCR sequence derives from a man between 18 and 35 years old in good health. The sequenced sample consisted of naive CD4+ T cells sorted from blood. Subset in this sample: CD45RA+ positively selected. CDR3 loop: CASSRGREVSYEQYF. CDR3 coding DNA: TGTGCCAGCAGCCGCGGACGGGAAGTCTCCTACGAGCAGTACTTC.